This passage covers 3 T cell receptor beta chains from one sample sequenced in a study of T cell repertoires in cytomegalovirus infection. The antigens for these receptors are not known. MiXCR was run by TCRdb on the reads, yielding one entry per CDR3 protein. This table has about 74,000 distinct CDR3 sequences, 28% appearing once. The sequencing used CD8+ T cells from cultured PBMCs, collected from culture after CMV antigen stimulation. These receptors originate from a human donor in good health (CMV status not recorded). Some clones in this sample may be carry-over from other donors' samples.

This clonotype was detected a few times. This chain uses TRBV7-3 with TRBJ2-3; 11 nucleotides align to TRBD2. The CDR3 consists of 18 residues. The J segment lost 0 bases and the V segment lost 1 base, leaving 6 bases of the junction unmatched. CDR1 is SGHTA, CDR2 FQGTGA, per germline. The CDR3 is CASSLSPLAGGSTDTQYF. Here the CDR3 DNA reads TGTGCCAGCAGCTTAAGCCCGCTAGCGGGGGGCAGCACAGATACGCAGTATTTT.

This chain joins TRBV25-1 and TRBJ1-1, with 9 bases that match TRBD1. The germline gives CDR1 MGHDK, CDR2 SYGVNS. V lost 1 base, J lost 5 bases, and 8 bases stayed unmatched. The CDR3 has 16 residues. CDR3 sequence: CASSESLGTGRTEAFF. DNA of the CDR3: TGTGCCAGCAGTGAATCCCTCGGGACAGGGAGAACTGAAGCTTTCTTT.

The chain combines TRBV28 with TRBJ2-2, with D possibly matching TRBD1 (5 bases). V lost 3 bases, J lost 6 bases, and 17 bases lay in between. Germline CDR1 MDHEN, CDR2 SYDVKM. The CDR3 length is 16 residues. DNA for the CDR3: TGTGCCAGCAGTTTTCGTGGGGCGTCTCCCCCCGGGGAGCTGTTTTTT. It codes for CASSFRGASPPGELFF.